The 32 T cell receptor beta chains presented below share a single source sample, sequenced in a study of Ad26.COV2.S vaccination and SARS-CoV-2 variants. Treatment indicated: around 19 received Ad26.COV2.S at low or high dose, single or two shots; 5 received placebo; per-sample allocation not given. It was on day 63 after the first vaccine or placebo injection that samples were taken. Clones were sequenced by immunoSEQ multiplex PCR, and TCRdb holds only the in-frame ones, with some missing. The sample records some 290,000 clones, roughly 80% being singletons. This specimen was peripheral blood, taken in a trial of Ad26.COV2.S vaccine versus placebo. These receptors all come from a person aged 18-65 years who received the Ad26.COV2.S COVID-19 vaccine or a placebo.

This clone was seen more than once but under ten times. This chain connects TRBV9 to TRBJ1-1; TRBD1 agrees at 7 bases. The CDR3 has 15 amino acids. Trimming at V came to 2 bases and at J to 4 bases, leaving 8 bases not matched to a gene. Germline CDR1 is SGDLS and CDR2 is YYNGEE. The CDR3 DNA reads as TGTGCCAGCAGCGTCCAAGGGGGCTCCAGCACTGAAGCTTTCTTT. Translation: CASSVQGGSSTEAFF.

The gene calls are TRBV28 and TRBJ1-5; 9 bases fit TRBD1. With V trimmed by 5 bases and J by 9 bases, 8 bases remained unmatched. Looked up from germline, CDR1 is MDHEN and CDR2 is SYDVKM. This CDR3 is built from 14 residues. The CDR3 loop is CASSQGQGGRPQHF. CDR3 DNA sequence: TGTGCCAGCAGTCAGGGACAGGGAGGGAGGCCCCAGCATTTT.

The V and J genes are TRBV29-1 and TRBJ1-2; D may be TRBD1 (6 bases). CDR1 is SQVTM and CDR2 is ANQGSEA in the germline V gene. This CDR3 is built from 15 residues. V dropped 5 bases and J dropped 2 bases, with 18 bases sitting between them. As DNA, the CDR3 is TGCAGCGTTAGAGGGGGAATGAAGAGGAACTATGGCTACACCTTC. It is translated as CSVRGGMKRNYGYTF.

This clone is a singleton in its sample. CDR3 in amino acids: CASSQETGGYEQYF. The CDR3 DNA sequence: TGTGCCAGCAGCCAGGAGACAGGGGGCTACGAGCAGTACTTC. The chain is built from TRBV4-2 and TRBJ2-7; TRBD1 aligns across 9 bases. There are 14 residues in the CDR3. With V trimmed by 3 bases and J by 3 bases, 3 bases remained unmatched. CDR1 is LGHNA and CDR2 is YNFKEQ in the germline V gene.

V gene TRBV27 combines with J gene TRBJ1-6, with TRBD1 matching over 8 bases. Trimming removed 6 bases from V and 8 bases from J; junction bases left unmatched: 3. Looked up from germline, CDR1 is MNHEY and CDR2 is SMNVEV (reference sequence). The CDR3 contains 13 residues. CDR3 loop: CASSRGPDSPLHF. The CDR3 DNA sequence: TGTGCCAGCAGCAGGGGGCCCGATTCACCCCTCCACTTT.

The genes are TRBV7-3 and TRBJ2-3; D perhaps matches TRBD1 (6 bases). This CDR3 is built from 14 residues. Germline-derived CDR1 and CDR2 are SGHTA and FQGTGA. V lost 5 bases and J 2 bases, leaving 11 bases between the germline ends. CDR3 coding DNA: TGTGCCAGCAGCCTCCGGGACAACACAGATACGCAGTATTTT. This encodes CASSLRDNTDTQYF.

The CDR3 loop is CASSLAWTVYGYTF. CDR3 in DNA: TGTGCCAGCAGCTTAGCTTGGACAGTTTATGGCTACACCTTC. The chain links TRBV7-2 to TRBJ1-2; maybe TRBD1 (6 bases). The germline V gene encodes CDR1 SGHTA and CDR2 FQGNSA. V gave up 0 bases and J gave up 5 bases, with 10 bases separating them. The CDR3 length is 14 residues.

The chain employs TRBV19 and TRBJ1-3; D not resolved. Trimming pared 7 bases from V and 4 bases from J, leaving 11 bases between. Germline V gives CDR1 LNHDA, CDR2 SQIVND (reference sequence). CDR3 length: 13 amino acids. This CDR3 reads CASTLRAGNTIYF. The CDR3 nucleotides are TGTGCCAGTACTCTTCGGGCGGGAAACACCATATATTTT.

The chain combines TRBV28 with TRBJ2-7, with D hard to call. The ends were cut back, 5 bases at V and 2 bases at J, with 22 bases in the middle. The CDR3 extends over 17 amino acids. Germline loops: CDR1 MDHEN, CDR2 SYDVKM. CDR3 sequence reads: CASSTVGRPEKAYEQYF. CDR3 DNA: TGTGCCAGCAGTACCGTCGGGCGTCCGGAAAAAGCCTACGAGCAGTACTTC.

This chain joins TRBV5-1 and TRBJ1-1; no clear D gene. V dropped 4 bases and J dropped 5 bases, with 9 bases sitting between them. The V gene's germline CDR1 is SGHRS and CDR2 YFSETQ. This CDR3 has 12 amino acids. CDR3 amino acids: CASSRDVTEAFF. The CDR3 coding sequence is TGCGCCAGCAGCCGGGATGTTACTGAAGCTTTCTTT.

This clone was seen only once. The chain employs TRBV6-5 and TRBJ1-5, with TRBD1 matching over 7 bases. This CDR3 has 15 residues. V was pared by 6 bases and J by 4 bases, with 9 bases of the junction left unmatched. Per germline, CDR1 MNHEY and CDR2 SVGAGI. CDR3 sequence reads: CASRTGTASNQPQHF. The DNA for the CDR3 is TGTGCCAGCAGAACCGGGACAGCTTCAAATCAGCCCCAGCATTTT.

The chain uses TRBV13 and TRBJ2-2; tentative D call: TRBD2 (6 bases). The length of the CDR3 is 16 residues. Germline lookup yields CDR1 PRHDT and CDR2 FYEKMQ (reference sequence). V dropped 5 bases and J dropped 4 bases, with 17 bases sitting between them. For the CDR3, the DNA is TGTGCCAGCAGCCCCCGGGGGAGGTCGGGCACCGGGGAGCTGTTTTTT. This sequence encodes CASSPRGRSGTGELFF.

The CDR3 region has the DNA TGTGCCAGCAGGGACAGACACACAGATACGCAGTATTTT. It yields the protein CASRDRHTDTQYF. The V and J genes are TRBV12-3 or TRBV12-4 and TRBJ2-3, with a possible D match to TRBD1 (6 bases). This CDR3 spans 13 amino acids. Trimming took 6 bases from V and 2 from J, leaving 9 bases between them.

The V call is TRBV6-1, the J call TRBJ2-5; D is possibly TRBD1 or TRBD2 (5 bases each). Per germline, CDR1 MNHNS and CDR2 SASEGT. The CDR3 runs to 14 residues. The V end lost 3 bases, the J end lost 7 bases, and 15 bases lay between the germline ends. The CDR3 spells CASSEARGAGTQYF. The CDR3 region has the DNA TGTGCCAGCAGTGAGGCGAGGGGCGCAGGGACCCAGTACTTC.

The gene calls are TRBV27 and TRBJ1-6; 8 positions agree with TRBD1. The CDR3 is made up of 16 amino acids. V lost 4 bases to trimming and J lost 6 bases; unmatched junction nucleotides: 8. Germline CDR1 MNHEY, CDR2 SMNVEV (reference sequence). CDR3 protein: CASSSTRGPLNSPLHF. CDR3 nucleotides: TGTGCCAGCAGTTCCACCAGGGGGCCGCTTAATTCACCCCTCCACTTT.

For the CDR3, the DNA is TGTGCCAGCAGCTTAGGGACAGGGGGCACCACAGATACGCAGTATTTT. This gives the protein CASSLGTGGTTDTQYF. The chain couples TRBV7-3 to TRBJ2-3; 12 bases fit TRBD1. Germline V gene sequence: CDR1 SGHTA, CDR2 FQGTGA. The CDR3 spans 16 residues. The V gene end was trimmed by 2 bases and the J gene end by 2 bases; junction bases not matched to a gene: 2. Complete variable domain (other parts from reference TRBV7-3 and TRBJ2-3): GAGVSQTPSNKVTEKGKYVELRCDPISGHTALYWYRQSLGQGPEFLIYFQGTGAADDSGLPNDRFFAVRPEGSVSTLKIQRTERGDSAVYLCASSLGTGGTTDTQYFGPGTRLTVL.

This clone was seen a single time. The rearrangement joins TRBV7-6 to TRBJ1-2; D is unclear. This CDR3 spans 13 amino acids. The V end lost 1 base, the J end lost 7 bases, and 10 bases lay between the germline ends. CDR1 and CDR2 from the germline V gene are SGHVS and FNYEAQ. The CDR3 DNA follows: TGTGCCAGCAGCTTAGGTCCGACTGGTGGCTACACCTTC. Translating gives CASSLGPTGGYTF.

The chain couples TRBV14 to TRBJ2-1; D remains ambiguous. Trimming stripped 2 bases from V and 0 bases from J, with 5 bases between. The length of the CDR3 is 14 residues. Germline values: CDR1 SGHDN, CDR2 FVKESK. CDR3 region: CASSQRLSYNEQFF. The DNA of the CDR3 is TGTGCCAGCAGCCAACGACTCTCCTACAATGAGCAGTTCTTC.

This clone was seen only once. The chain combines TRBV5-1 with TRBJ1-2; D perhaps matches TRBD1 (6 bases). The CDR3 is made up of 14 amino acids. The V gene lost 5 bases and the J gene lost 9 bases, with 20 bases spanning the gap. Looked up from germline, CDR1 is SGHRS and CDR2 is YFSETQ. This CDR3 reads CASSFTGGAGSYTF. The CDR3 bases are TGCGCCAGCAGTTTCACCGGGGGCGCAGGAAGCTACACCTTC.

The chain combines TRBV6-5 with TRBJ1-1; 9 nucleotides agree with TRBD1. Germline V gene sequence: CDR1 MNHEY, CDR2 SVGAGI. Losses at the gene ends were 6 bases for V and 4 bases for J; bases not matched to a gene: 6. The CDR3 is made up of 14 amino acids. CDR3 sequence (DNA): TGTGCCAGCAGGGAGACAGGGGGAGGCACTGAAGCTTTCTTT. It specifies CASRETGGGTEAFF.

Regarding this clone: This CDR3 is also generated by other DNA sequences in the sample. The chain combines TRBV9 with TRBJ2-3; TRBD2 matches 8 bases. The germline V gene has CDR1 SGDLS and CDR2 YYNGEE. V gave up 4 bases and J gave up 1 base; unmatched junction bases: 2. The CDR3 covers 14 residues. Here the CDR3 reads CASSPGGRTDTQYF. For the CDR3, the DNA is TGTGCCAGCAGCCCGGGGGGGCGCACAGATACGCAGTATTTT.

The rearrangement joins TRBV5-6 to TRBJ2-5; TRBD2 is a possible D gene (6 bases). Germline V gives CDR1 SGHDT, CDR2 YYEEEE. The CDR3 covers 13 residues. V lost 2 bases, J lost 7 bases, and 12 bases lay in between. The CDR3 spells CASSLPGLGTQYF. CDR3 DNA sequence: TGTGCCAGCAGCTTACCGGGACTCGGGACCCAGTACTTC.

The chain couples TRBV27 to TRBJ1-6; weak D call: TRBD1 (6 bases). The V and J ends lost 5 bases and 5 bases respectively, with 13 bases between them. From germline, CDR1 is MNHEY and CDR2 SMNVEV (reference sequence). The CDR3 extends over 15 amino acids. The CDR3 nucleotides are TGTGCCAGCAGTGTAACAGGGACCAATAATTCACCCCTCCACTTT. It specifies CASSVTGTNNSPLHF.

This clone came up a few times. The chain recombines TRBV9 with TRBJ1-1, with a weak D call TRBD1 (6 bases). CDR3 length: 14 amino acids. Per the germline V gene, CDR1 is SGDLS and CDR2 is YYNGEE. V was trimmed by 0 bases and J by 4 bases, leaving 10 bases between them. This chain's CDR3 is CASSVGVGGTEAFF. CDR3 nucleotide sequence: TGTGCCAGCAGCGTAGGGGTAGGGGGCACTGAAGCTTTCTTT. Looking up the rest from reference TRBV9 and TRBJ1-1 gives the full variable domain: DSGVTQTPKHLITATGQRVTLRCSPRSGDLSVYWYQQSLDQGLQFLIQYYNGEERAKGNILERFSAQQFPDLHSELNLSSLELGDSALYFCASSVGVGGTEAFFGQGTRLTVV.

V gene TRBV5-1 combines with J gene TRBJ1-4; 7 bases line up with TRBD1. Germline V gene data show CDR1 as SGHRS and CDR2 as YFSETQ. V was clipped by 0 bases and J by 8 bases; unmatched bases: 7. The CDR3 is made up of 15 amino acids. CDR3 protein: CASSLGFGGGEKLFF. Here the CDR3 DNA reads TGCGCCAGCAGCTTGGGGTTTGGAGGGGGCGAAAAACTGTTTTTT.

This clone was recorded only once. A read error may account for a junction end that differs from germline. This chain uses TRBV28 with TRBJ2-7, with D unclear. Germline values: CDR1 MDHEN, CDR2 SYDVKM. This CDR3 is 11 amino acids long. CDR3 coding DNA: TGTGCCAGCAGTAGATCGGCAGGCCGTGATTTC. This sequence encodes CASSRSAGRDF.

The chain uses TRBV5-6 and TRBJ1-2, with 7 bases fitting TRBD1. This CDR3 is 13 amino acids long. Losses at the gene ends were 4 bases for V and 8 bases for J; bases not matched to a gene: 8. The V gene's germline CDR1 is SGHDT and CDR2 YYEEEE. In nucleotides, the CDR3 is TGTGCCAGCAGCCGGGACAGTTTCCAGGGCTACACCTTC. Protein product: CASSRDSFQGYTF.

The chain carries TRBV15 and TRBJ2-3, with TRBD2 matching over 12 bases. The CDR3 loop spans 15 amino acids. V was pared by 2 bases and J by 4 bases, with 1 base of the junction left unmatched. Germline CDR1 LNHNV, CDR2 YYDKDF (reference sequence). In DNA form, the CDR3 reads TGTGCCACCAGCAGATCTAGCGGGGGGGCAGATACGCAGTATTTT. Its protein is CATSRSSGGADTQYF.

CDR3 residues: CASSQVGHSNTEAFF. In DNA form, the CDR3 reads TGTGCCAGCAGCCAAGTAGGCCACTCGAACACTGAAGCTTTCTTT. The genes are TRBV14 and TRBJ1-1, with unresolved D. Trimming removed 1 base from V and 1 base from J, with 10 bases in between. The CDR3 extends over 15 amino acids. Germline assignment: CDR1 SGHDN and CDR2 FVKESK.

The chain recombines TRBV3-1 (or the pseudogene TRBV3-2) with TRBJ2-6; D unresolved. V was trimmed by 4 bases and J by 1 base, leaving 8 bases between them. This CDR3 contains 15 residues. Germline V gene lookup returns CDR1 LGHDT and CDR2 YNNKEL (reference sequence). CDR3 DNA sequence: TGTGCCAGCAGCCCAGTTTTGTCTGGGGCCAACGTCCTGACTTTC. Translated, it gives CASSPVLSGANVLTF.

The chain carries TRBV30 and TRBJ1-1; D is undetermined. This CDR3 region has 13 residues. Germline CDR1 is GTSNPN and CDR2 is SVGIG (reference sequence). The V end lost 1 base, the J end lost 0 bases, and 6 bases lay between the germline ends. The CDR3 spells CAWSDGVNTEAFF. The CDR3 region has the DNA TGTGCCTGGAGTGACGGGGTGAACACTGAAGCTTTCTTT.

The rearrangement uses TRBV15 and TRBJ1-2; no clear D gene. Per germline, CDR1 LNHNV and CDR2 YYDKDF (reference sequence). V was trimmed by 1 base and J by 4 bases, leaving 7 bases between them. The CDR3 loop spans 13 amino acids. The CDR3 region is CATSRAEFYGYTF. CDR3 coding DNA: TGTGCCACCAGCAGAGCCGAGTTCTATGGCTACACCTTC.